Following are 3 T cell receptor beta chains from one sample sequenced in a study of T cells in Graves' hyperthyroidism and ophthalmopathy. Researchers amplified the TCR beta CDR3 regions from RNA transcripts. Initially, a first-round RT-PCR of the TCR CDR3 employed the HTBI primer set. One entry per CDR3 protein, called by TCRdb with MiXCR from the multiplex PCR reads. This sample yields over 650,000 distinct CDR3 sequences, of which just under 45% are seen a single time; under 8% belongs to the top ten. Sequencing used peripheral blood or thyroid tissue (not recorded which). Source of these receptors: an adult man with Graves' disease, either hyperthyroidism or ophthalmopathy (not recorded which).

The rearrangement links TRBV6-4 to TRBJ1-4; perhaps TRBD1 as D (5 bases). V gave up 2 bases and J gave up 6 bases, with 10 bases separating them. The CDR3 contains 14 residues. Germline V gives CDR1 MRHNA, CDR2 SNTAGT. Written as DNA, the CDR3 is TGTGCCAGCAGTGACGCTACGGGGGATGAAAAACTGTTTTTT. This encodes CASSDATGDEKLFF.

Of note for this clonotype: A clone one base away is much larger, so this may be a read error. This chain uses TRBV5-6 with TRBJ1-5; a possible D gene is TRBD1 (6 bases). The CDR3 runs to 16 residues. CDR1 is SGHDT, CDR2 YYEEEE, per germline. The CDR3 region has the DNA TGTGCCAGTGCGACGTCGGGGGCCGTCGGCAATCATCCCCAGCATTTT. This translates into CASATSGAVGNHPQHF.

The rearrangement uses TRBV10-3 and TRBJ1-6; 7 positions match TRBD1. The junction had 6 bases not matched to a gene; V was cut back by 3 bases and J by 10 bases. The V gene's germline CDR1 is ENHRY and CDR2 SYGVKD. This CDR3 is built from 14 residues. The CDR3, as DNA: TGTGCCATCAGTGAACGACAGGGTGAATCACCCCTCCACTTT. Its protein is CAISERQGESPLHF.